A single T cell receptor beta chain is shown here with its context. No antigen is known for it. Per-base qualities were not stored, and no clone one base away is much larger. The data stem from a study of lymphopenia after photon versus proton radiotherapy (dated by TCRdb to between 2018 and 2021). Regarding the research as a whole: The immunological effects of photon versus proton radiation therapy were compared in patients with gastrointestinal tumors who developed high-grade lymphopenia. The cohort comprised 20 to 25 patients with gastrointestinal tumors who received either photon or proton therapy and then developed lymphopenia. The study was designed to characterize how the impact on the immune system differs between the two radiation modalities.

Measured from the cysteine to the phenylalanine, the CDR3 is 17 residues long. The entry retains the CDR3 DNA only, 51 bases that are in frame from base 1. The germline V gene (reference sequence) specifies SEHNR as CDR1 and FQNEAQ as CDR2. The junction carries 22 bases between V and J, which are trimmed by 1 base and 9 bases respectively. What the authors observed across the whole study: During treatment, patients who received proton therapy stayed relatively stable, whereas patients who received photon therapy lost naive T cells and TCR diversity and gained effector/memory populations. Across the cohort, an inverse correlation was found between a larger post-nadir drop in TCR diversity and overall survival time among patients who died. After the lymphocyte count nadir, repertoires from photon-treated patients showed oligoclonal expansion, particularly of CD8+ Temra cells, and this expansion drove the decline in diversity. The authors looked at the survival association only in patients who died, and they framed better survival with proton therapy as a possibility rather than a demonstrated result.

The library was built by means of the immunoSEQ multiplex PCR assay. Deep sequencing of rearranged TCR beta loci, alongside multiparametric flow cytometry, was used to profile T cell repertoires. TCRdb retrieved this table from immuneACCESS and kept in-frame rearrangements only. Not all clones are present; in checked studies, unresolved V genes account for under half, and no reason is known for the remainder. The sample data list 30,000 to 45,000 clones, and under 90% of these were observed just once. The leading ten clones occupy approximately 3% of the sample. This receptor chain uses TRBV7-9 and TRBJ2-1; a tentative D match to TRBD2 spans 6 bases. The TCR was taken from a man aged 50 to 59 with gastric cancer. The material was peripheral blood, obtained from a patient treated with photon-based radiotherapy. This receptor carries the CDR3 CASSLERGGRELREQFF. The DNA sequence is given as TGTGCCAGCAGCTTAGAGCGAGGAGGACGGGAGCTCCGTGAGCAGTTCTTC.